This entry lists 14 T cell receptor beta chains sequenced from one sample in a study of control samples from healthy donors and cancer patients. Method: immunoSEQ multiplex PCR; TCRdb's copy keeps in-frame clones and lacks some. The profile shows about 120,000 clones, around 87% of them singletons. The specimen was blood. These receptors all stem from a man aged 25 to 40 in good health.

The chain employs TRBV7-3 and TRBJ1-3; D is unclear. Trimming stripped 2 bases from V and 4 bases from J, with 15 bases between. The germline gives CDR1 SGHTA, CDR2 FQGTGA. The CDR3 is 16 residues long. The CDR3 nucleotides are TGTGCCAGCAGCTTAGAGCCCCTCGGCCACGGAAACACCATATATTTT. Its protein product is CASSLEPLGHGNTIYF.

J is TRBJ1-1 and V is TRBV3-1 (or the pseudogene TRBV3-2), with no clear D. The length of the CDR3 is 14 residues. Germline V gene data show CDR1 as LGHDT and CDR2 as YNNKEL (reference sequence). V shed 3 bases and J shed 1 base, with 9 bases lying between them. CDR3 coding DNA: TGTGCCAGCAGCCACGGACGGCAGAACACTGAAGCTTTCTTT. This sequence encodes CASSHGRQNTEAFF.

V gene TRBV9 combines with J gene TRBJ1-1; D call uncertain. The CDR3 is made up of 14 amino acids. Germline values: CDR1 SGDLS, CDR2 YYNGEE. V was shortened by 3 bases and J by 1 base, with 10 bases between the two germline ends. The CDR3 reads CASSEDGQNTEAFF. The CDR3 DNA is TGTGCCAGCAGCGAAGACGGTCAGAACACTGAAGCTTTCTTT.

This clone was seen a handful of times. This sample includes further DNA sequences coding for the same CDR3. The CDR3 DNA sequence: TGCGCCAGCAGCTACAGCACAGATACGCAGTATTTT. Its protein product is CASSYSTDTQYF. This chain connects TRBV10-1 to TRBJ2-3, with D hard to call. Between the trimmed V and J ends, which lost 6 bases and 0 bases, there was a span of 4 bases. The V gene's germline CDR1 is WNHNN and CDR2 SYGVQD (reference sequence). The CDR3 runs to 12 residues.

V is TRBV4-1 and J is TRBJ1-5, with TRBD1 as a possible D gene (6 bases). CDR1 is MGHRA and CDR2 is YSYEKL in the germline V gene. V was clipped by 0 bases and J by 4 bases, with 10 bases between them. The CDR3 runs to 15 residues. The CDR3 here is CASSQDGQLNQPQHF. The CDR3 DNA is TGCGCCAGCAGCCAAGACGGACAGCTTAATCAGCCCCAGCATTTT.

The chain uses TRBV5-1 and TRBJ2-1; 15 nucleotides line up with TRBD2. The V gene end was trimmed by 0 bases and the J gene end by 4 bases; junction bases not matched to a gene: 5. The CDR3 covers 18 residues. Germline V gene lookup returns CDR1 SGHRS and CDR2 YFSETQ. CDR3 in DNA: TGCGCCAGCAGCTTGGTTGGCGGACTAGCGGGGGGGTACAATGAGCAGTTCTTC. Translated: CASSLVGGLAGGYNEQFF.

This clone was counted only a few times. V usage is TRBV5-4 and J usage is TRBJ1-3, with D perhaps TRBD1 (5 bases). Trimming left V 3 bases short and J 1 base short, with 8 bases between. This CDR3 contains 14 residues. Germline-derived CDR1 and CDR2 are SGHNT and YYREEE (reference sequence). CDR3 region: CASSSQGSGNTIYF. The CDR3 bases are TGTGCCAGCAGCTCCCAGGGATCTGGAAACACCATATATTTT.

The gene calls are TRBV19 and TRBJ1-5, with 8 bases matching TRBD1. CDR1 LNHDA and CDR2 SQIVND come from the germline V gene (reference sequence). V shed 10 bases and J 9 bases; nucleotides not matched to a gene: 11. This CDR3 is built from 13 residues. The CDR3 region is CATRTGPLWPQHF. Written as DNA, the CDR3 is TGTGCCACCAGGACAGGGCCCCTGTGGCCCCAGCATTTT.

This chain connects TRBV6-6 to TRBJ1-1; TRBD1 agrees at 7 bases. The CDR3 has 13 amino acids. Germline CDR1 MNHNY, CDR2 SVGAGI (reference sequence). After removal of 2 bases from V and 4 bases from J, the junction contained 1 base not matched to a gene. As DNA, the CDR3 is TGTGCCAGCAGTTACGACAGGGCCACTGAAGCTTTCTTT. Amino acids: CASSYDRATEAFF.

V and J are TRBV9 and TRBJ2-1, with TRBD2 as a possible D gene (5 bases). The CDR3 runs 16 residues. V dropped 0 bases and J dropped 6 bases, with 16 bases sitting between them. Germline assignment: CDR1 SGDLS and CDR2 YYNGEE. The CDR3 reads CASSVVGAPGGNEQFF. CDR3 DNA: TGTGCCAGCAGCGTAGTGGGCGCGCCTGGAGGCAATGAGCAGTTCTTC.

This chain links TRBV15 with TRBJ1-1; D unresolved. Trimming removed 1 base from V and 3 bases from J, with 12 bases in between. The CDR3 consists of 15 residues. The germline V gene has CDR1 LNHNV and CDR2 YYDKDF (reference sequence). CDR3 protein: CATSRGSSSDTEAFF. The CDR3 bases are TGTGCCACCAGCAGAGGCAGCTCGTCGGACACTGAAGCTTTCTTT.

The chain combines TRBV29-1 with TRBJ2-3; D is uncertain. In germline, CDR1 is SQVTM, CDR2 ANQGSEA. The CDR3 spans 12 residues. The V end lost 0 bases, the J end lost 5 bases, and 6 bases lay between the germline ends. CDR3 nucleotide sequence: TGCAGCGTTGAAGACAACCTAGATACGCAGTATTTT. Its protein is CSVEDNLDTQYF.

The chain is built from TRBV18 and TRBJ1-1, with no clear D. V lost 0 bases to trimming and J lost 3 bases, with 14 bases between them. CDR3 length: 16 amino acids. Germline CDR1 reads KGHSH; CDR2 reads LQKENI. CDR3 amino acids: CASSPPDRPGDTEAFF. The DNA for the CDR3 is TGTGCCAGCTCACCACCGGACCGGCCCGGGGACACTGAAGCTTTCTTT.

This clone appeared a single time. This chain links TRBV14 with TRBJ1-1; D unclear. The CDR3 contains 14 residues. Deletions cut 5 bases from V and 1 base from J, with 11 bases between. Germline V lookup: CDR1 SGHDN, CDR2 FVKESK. The CDR3 region is CASSFGSGNTEAFF. The CDR3, as DNA: TGTGCCAGCAGCTTCGGATCGGGGAACACTGAAGCTTTCTTT.